This T cell receptor beta chain was captured in a study of regulatory T cells in long-lasting Graves disease (dated by TCRdb to about 2021). Study-wide context: Patients with newly diagnosed Graves' disease had been on antithyroid drugs for under 3 months. The study was conducted in China and was registered as a clinical trial. TCR sequencing covered about 13 persistent and approximately 20 newly diagnosed Graves' disease patients, 33 samples in total. Persistent Graves' disease patients were compared with newly diagnosed Graves' disease patients by peripheral blood TCR sequencing and RNA sequencing.

V was cut back by 0 bases and J by 10 bases, leaving a gap of 11 bases between them. Sequences SGDLS (CDR1) and YYNGEE (CDR2) are obtained from the germline V gene. From the cysteine up to the phenylalanine, the CDR3 has a length of 13 residues. Only CDR3 DNA remains: 39 bases, in frame from the first base. Broader findings and caveats from the paper: Because the primary lesion, thyroid tissue, could not be accessed, the study looked at peripheral blood alone. Persistent disease showed preferential use of TRBV28, TRBJ1-2 and TRBJ2-5, whereas newly diagnosed disease favored TRBV20-1 and TRBJ2-1. The authors noted that the small sample size was a limitation that may lower accuracy. More public clonotypes were shared among persistent patients (under 3,000) than among newly diagnosed patients (roughly 960). Compared with newly diagnosed patients, patients with persistent Graves' disease had lower TCR Shannon entropy and fewer highly expanded clones, which suggests clonal expansion. Only the TCR beta chain was sequenced and analyzed.

In regard to this clonotype: Its antigen is not yet known. The sample holds no much larger clone one base away, and base qualities are not on file.

The time point label on this specimen signifies: newly diagnosed GD, antithyroid drugs for less than 3 months. For both TCR sequencing and RNA sequencing, RNA was extracted from PBMCs using TRIzol. Graves' disease was diagnosed according to American Thyroid Association guidelines. Patients for the study were recruited at an endocrinology department in Xi'an, China. Each patient gave roughly 10 milliliters of peripheral blood, collected in an EDTA anticoagulant tube. Ficoll Paque Plus density gradient separation was used to isolate PBMCs, and no further T cell sorting was done. An Agilent 2100 Bioanalyzer and agarose gel were used to assess RNA quality, and a NanoDrop 2000 was used to measure RNA concentration. The library was produced with multiplex PCR. Sequencing used an Illumina HiSeq 4000. To build TCR beta libraries, CDR3 regions were amplified by Arm-PCR using iRepertoire HTBI primers. Gel purification was performed on PCR products prior to sequencing. As for how the authors treated the data: Gene usage analysis of CDR3 amino acid clonotypes relied on the roughly 60 TRBV and 13 to 15 TRBJ segments identified across samples. COPE and FqMerger were used to merge filtered high-quality paired reads into contigs. BLAST was used to align contigs to IMGT TRBV, TRBD and TRBJ reference genes, with CDR3 defined following IMGT. Highly expanded clones were defined as clonotypes with a frequency above 0.1%. Repertoire diversity was measured by Shannon entropy, and V-J evenness by the Gini coefficient. A clonotype found in more than one individual was treated as public. TCRdb reworked the public reads: Q25 trimming with fastp, MiXCR clone assembly, productive beta chains retained. Entries are consolidated by CDR3 protein sequence, retaining the most common genes and DNA. TCRdb, not the original authors, processed these V and J calls. This sample is represented by roughly 250,000 distinct CDR3 sequences; around a sixth of them were singletons. The top ten clonotypes cover 12% to 15% of the sample.

These same data were also listed under a study on T cells in Graves' hyperthyroidism and ophthalmopathy. As that second study puts it: A patient counted as having stable Graves' hyperthyroidism if no progression to ophthalmopathy occurred over 18 months of follow-up. Hyperthyroidism patients were newly diagnosed, had a disease duration of under 2 months, and were aged 18 to 65 years. Exclusion was applied to patients with uncontrolled infections, other autoimmune diseases, pregnancy or lactation. Diagnoses were established on the basis of clinical symptoms, serum thyroxine and TRAb, thyroid ultrasound, and orbital computed tomography. For the first round of RT-PCR on the TCR CDR3, the HTBI primer set was used together with the Qiagen OneStep RT-PCR kit. Most expanded thyroid clonotypes (frequency above 0.001) were also detected in blood, a finding suggesting that blood repertoires may reflect thyroid immune responses. A 13 V-J signature model separated ophthalmopathy from stable hyperthyroidism, with 87.88% sensitivity and just under 84% specificity in cross-validation and 80%/75% in testing. In validation, the model predicted progression to ophthalmopathy a median of 6.5 months before onset, with 70% to 71% sensitivity and more than 72% specificity. TCR V-J signatures able to tell the groups apart were searched for in a discovery cohort of approximately 95 patients, of whom more than 40 had Graves' ophthalmopathy and around 58 had stable Graves' hyperthyroidism. Prospective prediction of ophthalmopathy was tested in an independent validation cohort of 18 hyperthyroidism patients and 17 patients who later progressed to ophthalmopathy. For training and testing, the 100 or so patients in the discovery cohort were randomly divided in a 7:3 ratio. In addition, the study compared T-cell repertoires in thyroid tissue and in blood from roughly 6 Graves' hyperthyroidism patients. Once sampling was done, hyperthyroidism patients were given methimazole at a starting dose of 30 mg daily, whereas ophthalmopathy patients were given high-dose intravenous methylprednisolone. Libraries were constructed in a second round of multiplex PCR, after which size selection and purification were carried out. The libraries were sequenced on an Illumina HiSeq2000 using paired-end 100 bp reads. SOAPnuke was used to process the raw data, with reads discarded if the reads contained adapters or uncalled bases, had a mean Phred below 15, or lacked an exact constant-primer or identifier match. High-quality paired reads were merged using COPE v1.2.5, and each unique nucleotide sequence was defined as a clonotype. MiTCR v1.1 was used to align clonotypes to the IMGT TRBV, TRBD and TRBJ reference segments. Analysis was restricted to V-J combinations with a frequency above 0.0001, which covered about 99% of repertoires. A TCS score was defined as the ratio between F50 (clonal expansion) and ExV (chaos), using BLOSUM62-based TCRdist between CDR3 peptides within each V-J. Welch's t-statistics and random forest reduced just over 500 V-J features to 10 to 15, which were used in a naive Bayes classifier (R e1071). No statistical method was used to fix the sample size in advance, and group allocation was not hidden from the investigators. According to the paper, TCR Vbeta CDR3 sequencing was carried out on 135 peripheral blood samples, which came from around 43 ophthalmopathy, 70 to 80 hyperthyroidism and roughly 17 progressor patients.

The source was peripheral blood mononuclear cells (PBMCs), collected at new diagnosis, from a patient treated with antithyroid drugs. This receptor was taken from a woman aged 25 to 39 with Graves disease. Donor details come from another sample of the same person, matched by shared clones. This chain joins TRBV9 to TRBJ2-1, and possibly TRBD1, on 5 matching bases. This receptor carries the CDR3 CASSVGGSGEQFF. In nucleotide form, the sequence is TGTGCCAGCAGCGTAGGTGGTTCAGGGGAGCAGTTCTTC.